Shown below are 26 T cell receptor beta chains from a single sample sequenced in a study of somatic mutations in cytotoxic T cells in rheumatoid arthritis. Profiling relied on immunoSEQ multiplex PCR, and the TCRdb table lists in-frame clones only, not all of them. The data show about 20,000 clones, approximately 82% seen once. Material for sequencing was CD8+ T cells sorted from blood. The receptors here all came from an adult with rheumatoid arthritis.

Regarding this clone: Other DNA sequences in the same sample also yield this CDR3. V usage is TRBV7-9 and J usage is TRBJ2-4; 7 bases are shared with TRBD1. CDR1 is SEHNR and CDR2 is FQNEAQ in the germline V gene (reference sequence). J was trimmed by 0 bases and V by 5 bases; bases with no gene match: 7. This CDR3 contains 16 residues. Written as DNA, the CDR3 is TGTGCCAGCAGCCTAAACAGGGGATTAGCCAAAAACATTCAGTACTTC. Protein sequence: CASSLNRGLAKNIQYF.

The rearrangement uses TRBV7-8 and TRBJ2-7, with D possibly being TRBD1 (6 bases). This CDR3 has 13 residues. The germline V gene encodes CDR1 SGHVS and CDR2 FQNEAQ. V was shortened by 3 bases and J by 6 bases, with 12 bases between the two germline ends. The CDR3 DNA is TGTGCCAGCAGCTTTGGACAGCCGTCCGAGCAGTACGTC. This gives the protein CASSFGQPSEQYV.

This clone was counted once. The chain combines TRBV2 with TRBJ1-5; D is ambiguous. The length of the CDR3 is 12 residues. CDR1 is SNHLY, CDR2 FYNNEI, per germline. The V end was cut by 7 bases, the J end by 3 bases, with 7 bases between. CDR3 DNA: TGTGCCAGCAATAGCCTCAATCAGCCCCAGCATTTT. Translated, it gives CASNSLNQPQHF.

This clone was found a few times. The V gene is TRBV7-9, the J gene TRBJ1-2, with D tentatively TRBD1 (6 bases). V was cut by 5 bases and J by 8 bases, with 18 bases left in between. Germline CDR1 reads SEHNR; CDR2 reads FQNEAQ (reference sequence). This CDR3 comprises 14 residues. The CDR3 DNA is TGTGCCAGCAGCCCGCCGGGGGTCAGGGGAGGCTACACCTTC. Protein sequence: CASSPPGVRGGYTF.

This chain connects TRBV9 to TRBJ2-1, with D tentatively TRBD2 (6 bases). The CDR3 has 15 amino acids. Trimming stripped 0 bases from V and 5 bases from J, with 12 bases between. Germline lookup yields CDR1 SGDLS and CDR2 YYNGEE. CDR3 sequence (DNA): TGTGCCAGCAGCGTAGCCGGGACTGGAAACAATGAGCAGTTCTTC. Translating gives CASSVAGTGNNEQFF.

The V and J genes are TRBV9 and TRBJ2-1; 8 nucleotides line up with TRBD1. Germline CDR1 reads SGDLS; CDR2 reads YYNGEE. The CDR3 has 16 residues. Trimming removed 2 bases from V and 6 bases from J; junction bases left unmatched: 10. The CDR3 sequence is CASSVWVGQGPNEQFF. For the CDR3, the DNA is TGTGCCAGCAGCGTTTGGGTTGGACAGGGACCCAATGAGCAGTTCTTC. The variable domain in full, completed from reference TRBV9 and TRBJ2-1, reads DSGVTQTPKHLITATGQRVTLRCSPRSGDLSVYWYQQSLDQGLQFLIQYYNGEERAKGNILERFSAQQFPDLHSELNLSSLELGDSALYFCASSVWVGQGPNEQFFGPGTRLTVL.

J is TRBJ2-1 and V is TRBV19; D is perhaps TRBD2 (6 bases). The germline V gene encodes CDR1 LNHDA and CDR2 SQIVND (reference sequence). Trimming stripped 2 bases from V and 2 bases from J, with 16 bases between. The CDR3 is 17 residues long. The CDR3 coding sequence is TGTGCCAGTAGTATACCCTCAAGCTGGGGGGCCTACAATGAGCAGTTCTTC. Translating it yields CASSIPSSWGAYNEQFF.

This chain links TRBV6-1 with TRBJ2-7; perhaps TRBD1 as D (5 bases). This CDR3 comprises 15 residues. CDR1 and CDR2 from the germline V gene are MNHNS and SASEGT. V shed 7 bases and J shed 5 bases, with 21 bases lying between them. The CDR3 reads CASKGFLGRADEQYV. Written as DNA, the CDR3 is TGTGCCAGCAAAGGATTCCTGGGCAGGGCGGACGAGCAGTACGTC.

V is TRBV9 and J is TRBJ1-4, with D hard to call. The CDR3 contains 15 residues. Per the germline V gene, CDR1 is SGDLS and CDR2 is YYNGEE. V lost 0 bases, J lost 7 bases, and 13 bases lay in between. Written as DNA, the CDR3 is TGTGCCAGCAGCGTAGGTGGGGTACCGCGTGAAAAACTGTTTTTT. This sequence encodes CASSVGGVPREKLFF.

The rearrangement links TRBV7-3 to TRBJ2-3, with D possibly being TRBD2 (5 bases). The CDR3 consists of 16 residues. Germline V CDR1 and CDR2: SGHTA, FQGTGA. V was shortened by 0 bases and J by 0 bases, with 10 bases between the two germline ends. This CDR3 is CASSLTGSGSTDTQYF. As DNA, the CDR3 is TGTGCCAGCAGCTTAACGGGGTCGGGGAGCACAGATACGCAGTATTTT.

The chain employs TRBV15 and TRBJ1-6; weak D call: TRBD1 (6 bases). The CDR3 is 15 amino acids. Trimming left V 0 bases short and J 7 bases short, with 10 bases between. The germline gives CDR1 LNHNV, CDR2 YYDKDF (reference sequence). The CDR3, as DNA: TGTGCCACCAGCAGAGACAGGGGAAGGAATTCACCCCTCCACTTT. Protein product: CATSRDRGRNSPLHF.

V and J are TRBV7-6 and TRBJ2-5; 8 positions match TRBD2. The CDR3 runs to 16 residues. CDR1 is SGHVS, CDR2 FNYEAQ, per germline. V lost 2 bases, J lost 2 bases, and 7 bases stayed unmatched. CDR3 nucleotides: TGTGCCAGCAGCTTAAAGCGGGGGCTCGATCAAGAGACCCAGTACTTC. This encodes CASSLKRGLDQETQYF.

This clone showed up just a few times. The chain is built from TRBV29-1 and TRBJ1-1; D gene uncertain. This CDR3 has 12 amino acids. The germline V gene has CDR1 SQVTM and CDR2 ANQGSEA. Trimming pared 4 bases from V and 0 bases from J, leaving 6 bases between. In DNA form, the CDR3 reads TGCAGCGTTGGCAGGATGAACACTGAAGCTTTCTTT. Translation gives CSVGRMNTEAFF.

The chain links TRBV19 to TRBJ2-7; the match to TRBD1 covers 9 bases. CDR3 length: 13 amino acids. Trimming removed 7 bases from V and 6 bases from J; junction bases left unmatched: 7. Germline lookup yields CDR1 LNHDA and CDR2 SQIVND (reference sequence). Written as DNA, the CDR3 is TGTGCCAGTAACCCGACAGGGGGTCTCGAGCAGTACTTC. Amino acids: CASNPTGGLEQYF.

The chain recombines TRBV14 with TRBJ1-1, with D uncertain. This CDR3 region has 15 residues. Trimming cost V 0 bases and J 4 bases, with 12 bases left between them. Per the germline V gene, CDR1 is SGHDN and CDR2 is FVKESK. CDR3: CASSQEIGRGTEAFF. CDR3 in DNA: TGTGCCAGCAGCCAAGAAATAGGACGGGGCACTGAAGCTTTCTTT.

This clone was counted between two and nine times. The gene calls are TRBV19 and TRBJ1-1; D gene uncertain. The CDR3 contains 13 residues. V lost 1 base and J 4 bases, leaving 7 bases between the germline ends. CDR1 and CDR2 from the germline V gene are LNHDA and SQIVND (reference sequence). The CDR3 region has the DNA TGTGCCAGTAGTATAGCCCGTCGCACTGAAGCTTTCTTT. Translating it yields CASSIARRTEAFF.

This clone was found a few times. The chain links TRBV4-1 to TRBJ2-3; weak D call: TRBD1 (6 bases). This CDR3 is 14 amino acids long. V was pared by 4 bases and J by 2 bases, with 10 bases between. Germline V gives CDR1 MGHRA, CDR2 YSYEKL. Here the CDR3 reads CASSRQELTDTQYF. The CDR3 DNA sequence: TGCGCCAGCAGCCGACAGGAGCTCACAGATACGCAGTATTTT.

Here the CDR3 DNA reads TGTGCCACCGGGCAGGGCGGCACCGGGGAGCTGTTTTTT. This encodes CATGQGGTGELFF. The V call is TRBV15, the J call TRBJ2-2; perhaps TRBD1 as D (5 bases). The V gene lost 8 bases and the J gene lost 4 bases, with 11 bases spanning the gap. The CDR3 contains 13 residues. CDR1 and CDR2 from the germline V gene are LNHNV and YYDKDF (reference sequence).

This chain joins TRBV2 and TRBJ1-2; 11 positions agree with TRBD1. CDR1 SNHLY and CDR2 FYNNEI come from the germline V gene. CDR3 size: 15 residues. V trimming: 3 bases; J trimming: 7 bases; junction bases outside the gene matches: 7. The CDR3 bases are TGTGCCAGCAGTGAGGACAGGGGGCGTATTGGTGGCTACACCTTC. It codes for CASSEDRGRIGGYTF.

This chain connects TRBV7-9 to TRBJ1-1; no clear D. Germline CDR1 is SEHNR and CDR2 is FQNEAQ (reference sequence). V shed 5 bases and J shed 8 bases, with 9 bases lying between them. The CDR3 is made up of 11 amino acids. CDR3 bases: TGTGCCAGCAGCATTCTTAGGGAAGCTTTCTTT. This translates into CASSILREAFF.

This clone has more than one count but fewer than ten. V usage is TRBV28 and J usage is TRBJ2-3, with no clear D. Germline V gene sequence: CDR1 MDHEN, CDR2 SYDVKM. The CDR3 extends over 13 amino acids. Trimming cost V 1 base and J 2 bases, with 4 bases left between them. CDR3 sequence (DNA): TGTGCCAGCAGTTTATTGGCCACAGATACGCAGTATTTT. Protein: CASSLLATDTQYF.

This chain uses TRBV29-1 with TRBJ2-1; 7 nucleotides align to TRBD2. Germline V CDR1 and CDR2: SQVTM, ANQGSEA. The CDR3 consists of 13 residues. The junction had 9 bases not matched to a gene; V was cut back by 5 bases and J by 8 bases. The DNA for the CDR3 is TGCAGCGTTCCTAGCGGTGAGAGGCATGAGCAGTTCTTC. This encodes CSVPSGERHEQFF.

The V gene is TRBV13, the J gene TRBJ1-1; D is perhaps TRBD1 (6 bases). CDR1 is PRHDT and CDR2 is FYEKMQ in the germline V gene (reference sequence). V gave up 1 base and J gave up 8 bases, with 8 bases separating them. There are 12 residues in the CDR3. The CDR3 loop reads CASSLDTGEAFF. CDR3 nucleotide sequence: TGTGCCAGCAGCTTAGATACAGGGGAAGCTTTCTTT.

The CDR3 coding sequence is TGTGCCAGCAGCTTTCTAGCGGGGGGTGAAGTTCATGAGCAGTTCTTC. Protein product: CASSFLAGGEVHEQFF. J is TRBJ2-1 and V is TRBV7-6; TRBD2 aligns across 11 bases. J gave up 8 bases and V 3 bases, and 9 bases lay outside the gene matches. Germline CDR1 reads SGHVS; CDR2 reads FNYEAQ. The CDR3 extends over 16 amino acids.

The chain links TRBV27 to TRBJ2-7; TRBD2 is a possible D gene (6 bases). CDR1 and CDR2 (germline): MNHEY, SMNVEV (reference sequence). The CDR3 is 14 amino acids. V was trimmed by 3 bases and J by 5 bases, leaving 14 bases between them. CDR3 sequence (DNA): TGTGCCAGCAGTTTGGCGCAGGCGGGGAACGAGCAGTACTTC. Translation: CASSLAQAGNEQYF.

The gene calls are TRBV27 and TRBJ1-2; D uncertain. With 5 bases removed from V and 3 bases from J, the gap between germline ends came to 13 bases. Germline assignment: CDR1 MNHEY and CDR2 SMNVEV (reference sequence). The CDR3 loop spans 14 amino acids. CDR3 region: CASSPREVDYGYTF. CDR3 sequence (DNA): TGTGCCAGCAGTCCCCGGGAGGTAGACTATGGCTACACCTTC.